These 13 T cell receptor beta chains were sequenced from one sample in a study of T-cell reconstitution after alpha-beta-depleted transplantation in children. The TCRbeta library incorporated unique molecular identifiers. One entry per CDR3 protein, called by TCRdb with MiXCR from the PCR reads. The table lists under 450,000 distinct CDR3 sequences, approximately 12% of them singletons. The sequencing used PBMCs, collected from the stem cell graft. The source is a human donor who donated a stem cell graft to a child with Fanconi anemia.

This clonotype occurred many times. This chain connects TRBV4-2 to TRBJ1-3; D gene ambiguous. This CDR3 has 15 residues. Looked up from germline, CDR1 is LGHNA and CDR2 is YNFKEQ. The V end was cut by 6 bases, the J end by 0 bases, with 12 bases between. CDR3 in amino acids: CASRLGRDSGNTIYF. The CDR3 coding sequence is TGTGCCAGCAGGCTCGGGCGAGACTCTGGAAACACCATATATTTT.

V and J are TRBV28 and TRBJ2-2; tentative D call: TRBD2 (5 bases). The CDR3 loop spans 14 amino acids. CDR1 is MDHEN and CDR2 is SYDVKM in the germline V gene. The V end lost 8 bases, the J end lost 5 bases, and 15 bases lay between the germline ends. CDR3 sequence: CASLSRGTTGELFF. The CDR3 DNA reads TGTGCCAGCCTTTCCCGGGGTACTACCGGGGAGCTGTTTTTT.

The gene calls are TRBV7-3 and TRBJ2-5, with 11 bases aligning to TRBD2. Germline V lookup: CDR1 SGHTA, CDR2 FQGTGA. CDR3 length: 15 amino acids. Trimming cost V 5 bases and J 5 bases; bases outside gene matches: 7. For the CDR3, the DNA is TGTGCCAGCAGCGTTAGCGGGGGGGCCGGCGAGACCCAGTACTTC. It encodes CASSVSGGAGETQYF. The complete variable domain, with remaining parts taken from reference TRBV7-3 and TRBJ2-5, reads GAGVSQTPSNKVTEKGKYVELRCDPISGHTALYWYRQSLGQGPEFLIYFQGTGAADDSGLPNDRFFAVRPEGSVSTLKIQRTERGDSAVYLCASSVSGGAGETQYFGPGTRLLVL.

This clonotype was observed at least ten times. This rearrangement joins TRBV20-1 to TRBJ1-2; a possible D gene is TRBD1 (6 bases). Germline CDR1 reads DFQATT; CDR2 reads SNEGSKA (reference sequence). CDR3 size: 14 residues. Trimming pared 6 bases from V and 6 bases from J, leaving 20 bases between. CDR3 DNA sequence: TGCAGTGCGACAGACAGGAGGTCGTTGCATGGCTACACCTTC. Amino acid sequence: CSATDRRSLHGYTF.

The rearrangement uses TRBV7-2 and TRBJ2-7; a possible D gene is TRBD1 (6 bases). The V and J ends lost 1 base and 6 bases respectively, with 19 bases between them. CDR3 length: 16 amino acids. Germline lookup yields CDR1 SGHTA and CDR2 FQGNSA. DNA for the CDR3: TGTGCCAGCAGCTTAGTGTCACCCGTAATAGGGGGCGAGCAGTACTTC. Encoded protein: CASSLVSPVIGGEQYF.

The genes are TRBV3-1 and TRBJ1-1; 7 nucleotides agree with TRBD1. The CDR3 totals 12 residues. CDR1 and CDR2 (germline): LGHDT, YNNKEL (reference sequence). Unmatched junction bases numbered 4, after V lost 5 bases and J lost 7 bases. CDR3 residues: CASSAQGFEAFF. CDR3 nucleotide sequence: TGTGCCAGCAGCGCACAGGGGTTTGAAGCTTTCTTT.

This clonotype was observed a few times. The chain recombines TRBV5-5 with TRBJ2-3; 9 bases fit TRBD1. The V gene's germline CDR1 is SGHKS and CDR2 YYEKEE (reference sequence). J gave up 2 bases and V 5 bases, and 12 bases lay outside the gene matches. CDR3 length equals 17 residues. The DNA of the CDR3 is TGTGCCAGCAGTTACCCCAGGACAGGGGCTGACACAGATACGCAGTATTTT. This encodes CASSYPRTGADTDTQYF.

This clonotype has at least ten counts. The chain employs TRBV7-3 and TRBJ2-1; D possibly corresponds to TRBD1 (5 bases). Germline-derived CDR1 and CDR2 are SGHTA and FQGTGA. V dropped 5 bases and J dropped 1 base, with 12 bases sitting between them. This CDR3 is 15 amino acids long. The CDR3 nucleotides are TGTGCCAGCAGCGGAGCAGGGTCTTCCTACAATGAGCAGTTCTTC. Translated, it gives CASSGAGSSYNEQFF.

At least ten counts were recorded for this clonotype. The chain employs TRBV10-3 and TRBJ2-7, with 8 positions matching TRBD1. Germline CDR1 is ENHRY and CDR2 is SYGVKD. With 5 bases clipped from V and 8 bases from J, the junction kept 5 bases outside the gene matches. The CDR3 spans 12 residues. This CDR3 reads CAISNGQGKQYF. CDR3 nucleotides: TGTGCCATCAGTAATGGACAGGGCAAGCAGTACTTC.

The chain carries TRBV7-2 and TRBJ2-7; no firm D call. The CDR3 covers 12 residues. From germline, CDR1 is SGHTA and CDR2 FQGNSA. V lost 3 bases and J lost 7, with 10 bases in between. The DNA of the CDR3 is TGTGCCAGCAGCTTGATTGGCTCTGAGCAGTACGTC. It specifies CASSLIGSEQYV.

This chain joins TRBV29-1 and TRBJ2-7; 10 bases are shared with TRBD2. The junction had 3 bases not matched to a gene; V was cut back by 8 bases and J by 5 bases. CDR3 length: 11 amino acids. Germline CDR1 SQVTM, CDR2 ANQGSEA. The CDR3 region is CSYLAGDEQYF. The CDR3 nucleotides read TGCAGCTACCTAGCGGGAGACGAGCAGTACTTC.

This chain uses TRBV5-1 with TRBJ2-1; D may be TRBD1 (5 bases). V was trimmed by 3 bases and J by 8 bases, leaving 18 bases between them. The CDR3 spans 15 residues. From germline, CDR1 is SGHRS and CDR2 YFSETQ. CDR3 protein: CASSSRVGNSHEQFF. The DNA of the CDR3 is TGCGCCAGCAGCTCCAGGGTAGGGAATTCTCATGAGCAGTTCTTC.

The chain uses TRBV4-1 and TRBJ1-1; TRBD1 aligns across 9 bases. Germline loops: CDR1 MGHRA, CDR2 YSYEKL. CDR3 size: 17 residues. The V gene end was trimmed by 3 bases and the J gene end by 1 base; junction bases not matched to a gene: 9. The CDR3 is CASSHGQGKVANTEAFF. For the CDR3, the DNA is TGCGCCAGCAGCCACGGACAGGGGAAGGTAGCGAACACTGAAGCTTTCTTT.